These 14 T cell receptor beta chains came from one sample sequenced in a study of cytomegalovirus exposure and HLA in healthy donors. A multiplex PCR was run with 60 Vbeta primers and 13 Jbeta primers. This table comes from immunoSEQ multiplex PCR, and its TCRdb copy is limited to in-frame clones, with some not included. The data contain 150,000 to 200,000 clones, approximately 84% of them singletons. Sequenced sample: PBMCs. The receptors stem from a female donor in good health and CMV-seronegative.

The rearrangement links TRBV10-3 to TRBJ1-2; tentative D call: TRBD1 (5 bases). V shed 2 bases and J shed 7 bases, with 11 bases lying between them. This CDR3 contains 13 residues. In germline, CDR1 is ENHRY, CDR2 SYGVKD. The CDR3 loop reads CAISEHRWGGYTF. CDR3 coding DNA: TGTGCCATCAGTGAGCACAGGTGGGGTGGCTACACCTTC.

J is TRBJ2-2 and V is TRBV30; D may be TRBD2 (5 bases). CDR3 size: 13 residues. Germline CDR1 is GTSNPN and CDR2 is SVGIG (reference sequence). The ends were cut back, 8 bases at V and 0 bases at J, with 10 bases in the middle. The CDR3 DNA reads TGTGCCAGATCTAGCTCGAACACCGGGGAGCTGTTTTTT. As protein: CARSSSNTGELFF.

The V and J genes are TRBV6-5 and TRBJ2-7; 7 nucleotides agree with TRBD1. Germline trimming cut 0 bases from V and 1 base from J; bases unmatched to any gene: 3. CDR1 and CDR2 from the germline V gene are MNHEY and SVGAGI. This CDR3 region has 15 residues. The CDR3 DNA is TGTGCCAGCAGTTACTCGGGACAGACATCCTACGAGCAGTACTTC. It codes for CASSYSGQTSYEQYF.

The chain links TRBV5-1 to TRBJ2-5; a possible D gene is TRBD2 (5 bases). The V end was cut by 0 bases, the J end by 5 bases, with 14 bases between. CDR3 length: 15 residues. The germline V gene has CDR1 SGHRS and CDR2 YFSETQ. The DNA for the CDR3 is TGCGCCAGCAGCTTGGCCGAGGGTGCAGCGGAGACCCAGTACTTC. This codes for CASSLAEGAAETQYF.

The sample holds one count of this clone. The chain employs TRBV18 and TRBJ2-1; 10 nucleotides align to TRBD2. Germline CDR1 KGHSH, CDR2 LQKENI. CDR3 length: 15 residues. Trimming removed 0 bases from V and 7 bases from J; junction bases left unmatched: 3. CDR3 sequence: CASSPPGLARNEQFF. The DNA of the CDR3 is TGTGCCAGCTCACCACCGGGACTAGCGCGGAATGAGCAGTTCTTC.

V is TRBV5-1 and J is TRBJ2-5; TRBD1 aligns across 7 bases. Germline CDR1 reads SGHRS; CDR2 reads YFSETQ. CDR3 length equals 13 residues. V was pared by 6 bases and J by 4 bases, with 6 bases of the junction left unmatched. The CDR3 DNA reads TGCGCCAGCAAAGACAGGGTTGGAGAGACCCAGTACTTC. It is translated as CASKDRVGETQYF.

This chain links TRBV12-5 with TRBJ2-3; 8 bases agree with TRBD2. This CDR3 has 16 residues. The junction had 6 bases not matched to a gene; V was cut back by 4 bases and J by 0 bases. CDR1 and CDR2 from the germline V gene are LGHNT and FRNRAP. CDR3 loop: CASGYGRGASTDTQYF. The CDR3 DNA reads TGTGCTAGTGGTTATGGGCGGGGGGCCAGCACAGATACGCAGTATTTT.

This clone was counted a few times. CDR3 sequence (DNA): TGTGCCAGCAGCGGGGACATCCAAGAGACCCAGTACTTC. Its translation is CASSGDIQETQYF. This chain joins TRBV9 and TRBJ2-5; TRBD1 is a possible D gene (6 bases). Trimming stripped 3 bases from V and 1 base from J, with 7 bases between. Per the germline V gene, CDR1 is SGDLS and CDR2 is YYNGEE. The CDR3 has 13 residues.

The genes are TRBV7-9 and TRBJ2-1; 9 bases align to TRBD1. The CDR3 has 13 residues. Germline-derived CDR1 and CDR2 are SEHNR and FQNEAQ (reference sequence). With V trimmed by 1 base and J by 8 bases, 0 bases remained unmatched. The CDR3 region is CASSLGTGDEQFF. DNA of the CDR3: TGTGCCAGCAGCTTAGGGACAGGGGATGAGCAGTTCTTC.

The chain recombines TRBV6-5 with TRBJ1-1; the match to TRBD1 covers 7 bases. V lost 0 bases and J lost 7; bases outside the gene matches: 8. This CDR3 region has 15 residues. The germline V gene encodes CDR1 MNHEY and CDR2 SVGAGI. Here the CDR3 DNA reads TGTGCCAGCAGTTACTCATTGAACCGGGACAGTGAAGCTTTCTTT. Protein: CASSYSLNRDSEAFF.

The chain carries TRBV27 and TRBJ2-7, with D maybe TRBD1 (5 bases). CDR3 length equals 13 residues. In germline, CDR1 is MNHEY, CDR2 SMNVEV (reference sequence). V lost 3 bases to trimming and J lost 3 bases, with 9 bases between them. CDR3 sequence (DNA): TGTGCCAGCAGTTTGGCAGGGCACTACGAGCAGTACTTC. Protein product: CASSLAGHYEQYF.

V gene TRBV29-1 combines with J gene TRBJ1-1; D is possibly TRBD1 (5 bases). The CDR3 consists of 15 residues. Germline V gives CDR1 SQVTM, CDR2 ANQGSEA. V was shortened by 0 bases and J by 4 bases, with 15 bases between the two germline ends. The CDR3 DNA reads TGCAGCGTTGAAGAGGGGGGGGGTTTAGGCACTGAAGCTTTCTTT. It codes for CSVEEGGGLGTEAFF. Filled out from reference TRBV29-1 and TRBJ1-1, the complete variable domain reads SAVISQKPSRDICQRGTSLTIQCQVDSQVTMMFWYRQQPGQSLTLIATANQGSEATYESGFVIDKFPISRPNLTFSTLTVSNMSPEDSSIYLCSVEEGGGLGTEAFFGQGTRLTVV.

This clone was picked up a small number of times. The CDR3 region is CSVERAAGGPYNEQFF. CDR3 DNA: TGCAGCGTTGAAAGGGCGGCGGGAGGGCCGTACAATGAGCAGTTCTTC. The V gene is TRBV29-1, the J gene TRBJ2-1; 9 bases line up with TRBD2. The CDR3 runs to 16 residues. In germline, CDR1 is SQVTM, CDR2 ANQGSEA. Trimming at V came to 2 bases and at J to 4 bases, leaving 9 bases not matched to a gene.

This chain joins TRBV13 and TRBJ2-6; 8 bases fit TRBD1. V was clipped by 1 base and J by 1 base; unmatched bases: 9. This CDR3 is 19 amino acids long. Germline V gene lookup returns CDR1 PRHDT and CDR2 FYEKMQ (reference sequence). The CDR3 nucleotides are TGTGCCAGCAGCTTAGTTGTTGCAGGGGGCGCTTCTGGGGCCAACGTCCTGACTTTC. This gives the protein CASSLVVAGGASGANVLTF. The whole variable domain, remainder taken from reference TRBV13 and TRBJ2-6, is AAGVIQSPRHLIKEKRETATLKCYPIPRHDTVYWYQQGPGQDPQFLISFYEKMQSDKGSIPDRFSAQQFSDYHSELNMSSLELGDSALYFCASSLVVAGGASGANVLTFGAGSRLTVL.